This TCR beta chain originates from a study of metastatic and nonmetastatic thyroid tumors. The overall study: Across peripheral blood and tumor or nodule tissue samples taken from malignant and benign thyroid patients, the repertoires were compared with one another.

No treatment of any kind had been given to any patient before thyroid surgery. TCRdb re-clonotyped the PCR reads via MiXCR. The profile shows roughly 12,000 clones, approximately 21% of them singletons. V lost 0 bases, J lost 8 bases, and 15 bases lay in between. Per the germline V gene, CDR1 is KGHDR and CDR2 is SFDVKD. The CDR3 length is 15 residues. This clone is labeled as medium-sized (0.01 to 0.1%). The sample consisted of adjacent normal tissue. This chain uses TRBV24-1 with TRBJ1-2; D gene ambiguous. The TCR comes from a female donor with papillary thyroid cancer or a benign thyroid nodule (not recorded which). Some clones in this sample may be carry-over from other donors' samples. CDR3 nucleotide sequence: TGTGCCACCAGTGATTTGCACGGCGGAACAGAGGGCTACACCTTC. This translates into CATSDLHGGTEGYTF.